The clone carrying this T cell receptor (beta chain) was recorded only once. Using genomic DNA as the template, TCR beta VDJ and CDR3 profiling was carried out. One entry per CDR3 protein results from TCRdb running MiXCR on the reads. The profile shows around 210,000 distinct CDR3 sequences, 60% to 80% of them singletons. This entry is derived from a study of CD8+CD57+ T cells in acquired aplastic anemia. Those patients picked for sequencing had displayed CD8+CD57+ cell expansion on flow cytometry. The CDR3 has 19 amino acids. V was clipped by 5 bases and J by 0 bases; unmatched bases: 12. Germline V lookup: CDR1 LNHDA, CDR2 SQIVND (reference sequence).

The chain has TRBV19 and TRBJ2-6; the match to TRBD2 covers 8 bases. The sequence derives from a human donor with aplastic anemia. The sequencing input was sorted CD4+, CD8+, or CD8+CD57+ T cells (not recorded which) from PBMCs. For the CDR3, the DNA is TGTGCCAGTAGTCCCCCGGTGGGAGCGGGGGACTCTGGGGCCAACGTCCTGACTTTC. The encoded protein is CASSPPVGAGDSGANVLTF. Complete variable domain (other parts from reference TRBV19 and TRBJ2-6): DGGITQSPKYLFRKEGQNVTLSCEQNLNHDAMYWYRQDPGQGLRLIYYSQIVNDFQKGDIAEGYSVSREKKESFPLTVTSAQKNPTAFYLCASSPPVGAGDSGANVLTFGAGSRLTVL.